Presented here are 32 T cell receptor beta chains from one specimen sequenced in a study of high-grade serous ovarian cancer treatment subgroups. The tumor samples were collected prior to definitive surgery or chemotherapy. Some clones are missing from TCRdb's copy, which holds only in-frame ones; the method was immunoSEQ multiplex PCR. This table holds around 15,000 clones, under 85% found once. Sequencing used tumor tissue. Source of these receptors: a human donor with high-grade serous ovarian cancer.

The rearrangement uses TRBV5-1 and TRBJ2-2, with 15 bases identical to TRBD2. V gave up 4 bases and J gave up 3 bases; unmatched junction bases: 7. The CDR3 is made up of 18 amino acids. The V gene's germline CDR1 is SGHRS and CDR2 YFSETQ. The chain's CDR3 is CASSLGTSGGRYTGELFF. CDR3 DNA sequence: TGCGCCAGCAGCCTAGGGACTAGCGGGGGGAGATACACCGGGGAGCTGTTTTTT.

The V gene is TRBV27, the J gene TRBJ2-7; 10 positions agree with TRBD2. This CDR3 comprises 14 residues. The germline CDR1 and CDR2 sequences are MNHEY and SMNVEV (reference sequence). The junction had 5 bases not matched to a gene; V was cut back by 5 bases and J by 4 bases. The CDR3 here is CASSISGGYYEQYF. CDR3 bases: TGTGCCAGCAGTATTAGCGGGGGGTATTACGAGCAGTACTTC.

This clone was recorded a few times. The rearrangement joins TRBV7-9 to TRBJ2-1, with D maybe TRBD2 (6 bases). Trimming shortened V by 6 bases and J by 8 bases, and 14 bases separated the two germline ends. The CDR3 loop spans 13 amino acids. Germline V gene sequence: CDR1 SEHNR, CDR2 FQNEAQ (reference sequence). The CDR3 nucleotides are TGTGCCAGCAGGGGCGTCGGGGGTGATGAGCAGTTCTTC. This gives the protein CASRGVGGDEQFF.

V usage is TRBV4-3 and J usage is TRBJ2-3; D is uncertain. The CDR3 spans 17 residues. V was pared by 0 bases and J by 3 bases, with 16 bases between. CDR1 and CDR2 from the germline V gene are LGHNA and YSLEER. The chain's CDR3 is CASSQDLTGQRTDTQYF. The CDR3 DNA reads TGCGCCAGCAGCCAAGATCTAACTGGCCAGAGGACAGATACGCAGTATTTT.

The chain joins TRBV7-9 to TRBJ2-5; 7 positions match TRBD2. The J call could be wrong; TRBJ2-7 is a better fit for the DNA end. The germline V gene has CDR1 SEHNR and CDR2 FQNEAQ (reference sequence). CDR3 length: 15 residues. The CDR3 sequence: CASSPLWGGPYEQYF. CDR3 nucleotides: TGTGCCAGCAGCCCCTTGTGGGGGGGACCCTACGAGCAGTACTTC.

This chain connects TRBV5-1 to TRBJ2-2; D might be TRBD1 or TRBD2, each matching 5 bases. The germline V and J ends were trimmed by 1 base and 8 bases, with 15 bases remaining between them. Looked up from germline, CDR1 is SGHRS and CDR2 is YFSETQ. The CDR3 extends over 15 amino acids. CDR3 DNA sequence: TGCGCCAGCAGCTTGTGGGCACCCGGGGCGGGGGAGCTGTTTTTT. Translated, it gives CASSLWAPGAGELFF.

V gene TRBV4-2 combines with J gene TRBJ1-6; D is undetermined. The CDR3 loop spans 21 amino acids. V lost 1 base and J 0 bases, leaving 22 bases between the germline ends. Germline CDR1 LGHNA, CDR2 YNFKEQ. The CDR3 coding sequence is TGTGCCAGCAGCCAAGGGTTGGATTCAATGGGAACAAGCTCCTATAATTCACCCCTCCACTTT. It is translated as CASSQGLDSMGTSSYNSPLHF.

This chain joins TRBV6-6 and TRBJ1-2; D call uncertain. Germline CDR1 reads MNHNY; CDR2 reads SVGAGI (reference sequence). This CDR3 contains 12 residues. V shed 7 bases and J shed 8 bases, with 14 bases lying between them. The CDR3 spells CASNARIGGYTF. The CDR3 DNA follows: TGTGCCAGCAATGCGAGGATAGGCGGCTACACCTTC.

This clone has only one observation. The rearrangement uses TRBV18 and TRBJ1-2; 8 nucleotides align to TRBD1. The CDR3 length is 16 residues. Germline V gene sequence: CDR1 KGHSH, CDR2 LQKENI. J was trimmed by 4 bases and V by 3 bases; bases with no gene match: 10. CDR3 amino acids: CASSPTPRGRGYGYTF. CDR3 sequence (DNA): TGTGCCAGCTCACCGACTCCCAGGGGGCGCGGCTATGGCTACACCTTC.

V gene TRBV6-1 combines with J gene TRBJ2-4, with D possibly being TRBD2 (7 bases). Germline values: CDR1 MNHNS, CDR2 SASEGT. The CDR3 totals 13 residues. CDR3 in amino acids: CLSGGGGKNIQYF. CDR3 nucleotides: TGTCTCAGTGGGGGCGGGGGCAAAAACATTCAGTACTTC.

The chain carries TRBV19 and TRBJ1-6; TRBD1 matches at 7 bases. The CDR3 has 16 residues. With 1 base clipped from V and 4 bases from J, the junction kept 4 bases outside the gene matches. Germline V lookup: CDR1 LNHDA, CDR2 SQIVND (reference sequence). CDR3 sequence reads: CASSIGVGQYNSPLHF. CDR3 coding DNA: TGTGCCAGTAGTATAGGTGTGGGACAGTATAATTCACCCCTCCACTTT.

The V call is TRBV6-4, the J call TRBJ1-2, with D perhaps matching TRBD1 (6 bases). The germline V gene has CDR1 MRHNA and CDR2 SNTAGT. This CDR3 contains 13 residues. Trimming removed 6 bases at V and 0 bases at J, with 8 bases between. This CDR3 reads CASRDSSNYGYTF. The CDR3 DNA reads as TGTGCCAGCAGGGACAGCTCTAACTATGGCTACACCTTC.

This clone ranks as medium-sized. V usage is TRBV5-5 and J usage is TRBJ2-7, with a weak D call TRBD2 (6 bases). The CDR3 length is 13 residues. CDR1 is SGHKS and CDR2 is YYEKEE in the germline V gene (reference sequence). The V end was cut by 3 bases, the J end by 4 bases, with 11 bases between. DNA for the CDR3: TGTGCCAGCAGCTGGCGGGACGGGTACGAGCAGTACTTC. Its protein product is CASSWRDGYEQYF.

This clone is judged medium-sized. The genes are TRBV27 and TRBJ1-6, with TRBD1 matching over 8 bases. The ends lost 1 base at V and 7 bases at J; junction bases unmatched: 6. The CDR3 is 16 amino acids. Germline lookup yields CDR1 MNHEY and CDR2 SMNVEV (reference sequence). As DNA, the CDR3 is TGTGCCAGCAGTTTATATCCCGGACAGGGCAATTCACCCCTCCACTTT. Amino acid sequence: CASSLYPGQGNSPLHF.

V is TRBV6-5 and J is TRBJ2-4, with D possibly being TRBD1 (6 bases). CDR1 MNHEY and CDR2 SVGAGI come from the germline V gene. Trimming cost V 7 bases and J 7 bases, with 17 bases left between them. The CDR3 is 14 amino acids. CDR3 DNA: TGTGCCAGCACCGAAACAGGGAGCCGGAACATTCAGTACTTC. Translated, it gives CASTETGSRNIQYF.

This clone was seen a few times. The CDR3 region has the DNA TGTGCCAGCACTCGACAGGTAAACACTGAAGCTTTCTTT. Translated: CASTRQVNTEAFF. The chain recombines TRBV11-2 with TRBJ1-1; D might be TRBD1 (6 bases). Germline CDR1 and CDR2: SGHAT and FQNNGV. The CDR3 totals 13 residues. Trimming took off 7 bases at V and 2 bases at J, with 11 bases between the two ends.

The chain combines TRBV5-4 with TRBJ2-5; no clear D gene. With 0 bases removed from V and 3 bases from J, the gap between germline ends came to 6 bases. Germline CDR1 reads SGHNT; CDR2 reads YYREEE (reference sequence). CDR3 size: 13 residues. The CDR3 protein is CASSLDLKETQYF. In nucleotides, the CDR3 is TGTGCCAGCAGCTTGGACCTAAAAGAGACCCAGTACTTC.

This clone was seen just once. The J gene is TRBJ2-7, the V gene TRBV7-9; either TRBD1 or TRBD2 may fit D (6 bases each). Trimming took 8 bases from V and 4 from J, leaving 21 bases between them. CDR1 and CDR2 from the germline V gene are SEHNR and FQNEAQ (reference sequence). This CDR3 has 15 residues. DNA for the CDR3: TGTGCCAGCGCCCCGGGGAGAGGGGGGCAGTACGAGCAGTACTTC. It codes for CASAPGRGGQYEQYF.

As DNA, the CDR3 is TGTGCCAGCGGGGTAGGGGAGTTGTATGGCTACACCTTC. Protein product: CASGVGELYGYTF. This sequence joins TRBV6-5 and TRBJ1-2; the D gene is possibly TRBD1 (5 bases). In germline, CDR1 is MNHEY, CDR2 SVGAGI. The CDR3 covers 13 residues. Trimming took 8 bases from V and 5 from J, leaving 15 bases between them.

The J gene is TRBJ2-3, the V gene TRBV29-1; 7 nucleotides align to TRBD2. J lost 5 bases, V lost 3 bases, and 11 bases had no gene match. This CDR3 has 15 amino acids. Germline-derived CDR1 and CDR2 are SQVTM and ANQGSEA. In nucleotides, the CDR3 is TGCAGCGTTGAGAAAGCGGGGCCGGCGGGAGATACGCAGTATTTT. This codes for CSVEKAGPAGDTQYF.

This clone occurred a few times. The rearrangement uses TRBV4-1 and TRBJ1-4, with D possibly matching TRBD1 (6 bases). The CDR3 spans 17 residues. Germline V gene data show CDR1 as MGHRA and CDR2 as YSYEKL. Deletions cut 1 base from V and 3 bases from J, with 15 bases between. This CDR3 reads CASSQATQGGPNEKLFF. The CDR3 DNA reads TGCGCCAGCAGCCAAGCAACCCAAGGGGGACCTAATGAAAAACTGTTTTTT.

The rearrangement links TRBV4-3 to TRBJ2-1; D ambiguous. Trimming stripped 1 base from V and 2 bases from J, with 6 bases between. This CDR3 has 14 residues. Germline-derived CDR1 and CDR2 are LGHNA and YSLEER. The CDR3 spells CASSQVRAYNEQFF. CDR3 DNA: TGCGCCAGCAGCCAAGTTCGAGCCTACAATGAGCAGTTCTTC.

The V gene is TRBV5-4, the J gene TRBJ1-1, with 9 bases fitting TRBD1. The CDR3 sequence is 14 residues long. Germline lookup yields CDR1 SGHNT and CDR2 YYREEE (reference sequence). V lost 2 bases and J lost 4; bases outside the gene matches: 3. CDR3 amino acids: CASSFTGGGTEAFF. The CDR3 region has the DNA TGTGCCAGCAGCTTCACAGGGGGCGGCACTGAAGCTTTCTTT.

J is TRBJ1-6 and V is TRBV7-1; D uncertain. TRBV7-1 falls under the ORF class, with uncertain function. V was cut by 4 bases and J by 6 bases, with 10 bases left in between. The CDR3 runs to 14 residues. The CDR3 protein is CASSFRHPNSPLHF. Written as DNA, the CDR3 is TGTGCCAGCAGCTTTCGACACCCTAATTCACCCCTCCACTTT.

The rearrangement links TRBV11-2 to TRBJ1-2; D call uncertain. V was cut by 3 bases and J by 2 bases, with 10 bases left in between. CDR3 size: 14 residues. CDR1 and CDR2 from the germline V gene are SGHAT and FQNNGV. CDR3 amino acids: CASSFRLGNYGYTF. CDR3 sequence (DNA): TGTGCCAGCAGCTTCAGACTGGGAAACTATGGCTACACCTTC.

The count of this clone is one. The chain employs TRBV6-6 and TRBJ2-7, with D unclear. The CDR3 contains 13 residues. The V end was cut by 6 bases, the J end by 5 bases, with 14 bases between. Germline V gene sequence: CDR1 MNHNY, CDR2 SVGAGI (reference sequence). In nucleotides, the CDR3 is TGTGCCAGCAGCCTAAACCCTCGGAACGAGCAGTACTTC. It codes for CASSLNPRNEQYF.

This chain's CDR3 is CASSLGPRTNTEAFF. The DNA for the CDR3 is TGTGCCAGCAGCTTAGGACCCAGGACCAACACTGAAGCTTTCTTT. The genes are TRBV7-2 and TRBJ1-1, with unresolved D. Trimming shortened V by 1 base and J by 2 bases, and 11 bases separated the two germline ends. The CDR3 is 15 amino acids. CDR1 and CDR2 (germline): SGHTA, FQGNSA.

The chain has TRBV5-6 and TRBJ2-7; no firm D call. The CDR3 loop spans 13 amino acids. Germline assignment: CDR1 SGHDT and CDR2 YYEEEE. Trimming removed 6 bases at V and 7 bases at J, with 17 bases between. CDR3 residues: CASTWARTEEQYF. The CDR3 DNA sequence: TGTGCCAGCACCTGGGCCAGGACGGAGGAGCAGTACTTC.

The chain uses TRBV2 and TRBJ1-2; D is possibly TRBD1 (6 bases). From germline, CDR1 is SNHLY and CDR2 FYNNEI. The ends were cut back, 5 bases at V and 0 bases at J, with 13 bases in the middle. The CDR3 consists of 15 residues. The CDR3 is CASSPQGSSNYGYTF. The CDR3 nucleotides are TGTGCCAGCAGTCCACAGGGTTCCTCTAACTATGGCTACACCTTC. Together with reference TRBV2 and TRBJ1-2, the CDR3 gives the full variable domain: EPEVTQTPSHQVTQMGQEVILRCVPISNHLYFYWYRQILGQKVEFLVSFYNNEISEKSEIFDDQFSVERPDGSNFTLKIRSTKLEDSAMYFCASSPQGSSNYGYTFGSGTRLTVV.

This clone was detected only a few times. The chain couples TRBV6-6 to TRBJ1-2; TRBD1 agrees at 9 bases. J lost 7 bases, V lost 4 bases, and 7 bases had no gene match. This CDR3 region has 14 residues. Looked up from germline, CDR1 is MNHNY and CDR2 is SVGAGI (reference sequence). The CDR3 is CASSWGTGSGGYTF. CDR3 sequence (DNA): TGTGCCAGCAGTTGGGGGACAGGGTCAGGTGGCTACACCTTC.

The CDR3 DNA sequence: TGCAGCGTTGAAGATCTCACAGGGGACTATGGCTACACCTTC. This gives the protein CSVEDLTGDYGYTF. V usage is TRBV29-1 and J usage is TRBJ1-2; 7 bases agree with TRBD1. CDR1 and CDR2 from the germline V gene are SQVTM and ANQGSEA. The CDR3 spans 14 residues. The junction had 4 bases not matched to a gene; V was cut back by 0 bases and J by 3 bases.

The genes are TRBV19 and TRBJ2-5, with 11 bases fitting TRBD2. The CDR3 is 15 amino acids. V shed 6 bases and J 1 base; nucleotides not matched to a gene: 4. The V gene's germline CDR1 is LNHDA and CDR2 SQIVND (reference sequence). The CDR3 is CASRRTSGGQETQYF. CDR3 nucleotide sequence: TGTGCCAGTAGGCGAACTAGCGGGGGCCAAGAGACCCAGTACTTC.